Following are 11 T cell receptor beta chains from one sample sequenced in a study of shared clonotypes between healthy human individuals. Sequencing was performed with immunoSEQ multiplex PCR; in TCRdb, only in-frame clones are kept and a portion is missing. The sample yields some 630,000 clones, about two thirds seen once. The sequenced sample was memory CD4+ T cells sorted from blood. Indicated subset: CD45RA-negative fraction. These receptors came from a woman aged 30 to 39 in good health.

This clone was picked up a small number of times. The same CDR3 can be traced to other DNA sequences in this sample. The gene calls are TRBV28 and TRBJ1-2; a weak D match, TRBD1 (5 bases). Deletions cut 2 bases from V and 4 bases from J, with 5 bases between. CDR3 size: 12 residues. The germline V gene has CDR1 MDHEN and CDR2 SYDVKM. The CDR3 sequence is CASSLGGYGYTF. CDR3 DNA: TGTGCCAGCAGTTTAGGGGGCTATGGCTACACCTTC.

The chain links TRBV11-2 to TRBJ1-1; the D gene is possibly TRBD1 (5 bases). The CDR3 is made up of 15 amino acids. Germline V CDR1 and CDR2: SGHAT, FQNNGV. V was cut by 0 bases and J by 5 bases, with 13 bases left in between. CDR3 bases: TGTGCCAGCAGCTTAGAGGTTTTCAGGGTGACTGAAGCTTTCTTT. Translation gives CASSLEVFRVTEAFF.

The chain links TRBV10-1 to TRBJ2-1; 10 nucleotides line up with TRBD2. The CDR3 is made up of 15 amino acids. The V gene's germline CDR1 is WNHNN and CDR2 SYGVQD (reference sequence). Losses at the gene ends were 2 bases for V and 4 bases for J; bases not matched to a gene: 2. The CDR3 DNA reads as TGCGCCAGCAGTGAGGGTAGCGGGAGGTACAATGAGCAGTTCTTC. As protein: CASSEGSGRYNEQFF.

This chain uses TRBV6-5 with TRBJ2-1; D remains unclear. CDR3 length equals 14 residues. The ends were cut back, 6 bases at V and 2 bases at J, with 11 bases in the middle. CDR1 is MNHEY, CDR2 SVGAGI, per germline. The CDR3 protein is CASRDRATYNEQFF. The CDR3 nucleotides are TGTGCCAGCAGAGATAGGGCCACCTACAATGAGCAGTTCTTC.

The gene calls are TRBV2 and TRBJ2-1; the D gene could be TRBD1 or TRBD2 (6 bases each). Trimming removed 4 bases at V and 10 bases at J, with 11 bases between. Germline V lookup: CDR1 SNHLY, CDR2 FYNNEI. This CDR3 comprises 12 residues. This chain's CDR3 is CASSGEDREQFF. The CDR3 bases are TGTGCCAGCAGTGGGGAGGACAGAGAGCAGTTCTTC.

The J gene is TRBJ2-1, the V gene TRBV11-2, with D perhaps TRBD1 or TRBD2 (5 bases each). This CDR3 is built from 15 residues. V lost 5 bases to trimming and J lost 6 bases, with 17 bases between them. Germline assignment: CDR1 SGHAT and CDR2 FQNNGV. The CDR3 loop is CASSPVGASFNEQFF. Here the CDR3 DNA reads TGTGCCAGCAGCCCGGTCGGGGCCTCATTCAATGAGCAGTTCTTC.

The chain uses TRBV4-3 and TRBJ2-3; 9 nucleotides align to TRBD2. V lost 0 bases to trimming and J lost 1 base; unmatched junction nucleotides: 5. Germline V CDR1 and CDR2: LGHNA, YSLEER. The CDR3 length is 17 residues. CDR3 residues: CASSQDGGGRGTDTQYF. The CDR3 DNA follows: TGCGCCAGCAGCCAAGATGGCGGCGGGAGGGGCACAGATACGCAGTATTTT.

The chain couples TRBV5-8 to TRBJ2-7; 9 nucleotides agree with TRBD2. Looked up from germline, CDR1 is SGHTS and CDR2 is YDEGEE. The CDR3 contains 15 residues. Trimming removed 4 bases from V and 3 bases from J; junction bases left unmatched: 8. For the CDR3, the DNA is TGTGCCAGCAGCCTTAGCGGGGGATACCTCTACGAGCAGTACTTC. Protein product: CASSLSGGYLYEQYF.

The chain recombines TRBV18 with TRBJ2-7; TRBD1 aligns across 7 bases. Trimming took 0 bases from V and 2 from J; bases not matched to a gene: 4. Germline V gene sequence: CDR1 KGHSH, CDR2 LQKENI. CDR3 length: 15 amino acids. The DNA for the CDR3 is TGTGCCAGCTCACCACCGACCGGGACAGCCTACGAGCAGTACTTC. This translates into CASSPPTGTAYEQYF.

The genes are TRBV27 and TRBJ2-5; D is unresolved. Germline assignment: CDR1 MNHEY and CDR2 SMNVEV (reference sequence). The CDR3 spans 16 residues. The V end was cut by 4 bases, the J end by 1 base, with 16 bases between. The CDR3 DNA reads TGTGCCAGCAGTTCGTACGGCCTCCCCATCCAAGAGACCCAGTACTTC. Encoded protein: CASSSYGLPIQETQYF.

The CDR3 sequence is CASTAAGLWQPQHF. For the CDR3, the DNA is TGTGCCAGTACAGCGGCAGGGCTGTGGCAGCCCCAGCATTTT. V and J are TRBV19 and TRBJ1-5; D is perhaps TRBD1 (5 bases). Trimming stripped 7 bases from V and 7 bases from J, with 17 bases between. Per the germline V gene, CDR1 is LNHDA and CDR2 is SQIVND (reference sequence). The CDR3 runs 14 residues.